The clone carrying this T cell receptor (beta chain) was seen only a few times. Its antigen remains unidentified. Using its own MiXCR run on the 5' RACE reads, TCRdb lists one record per CDR3 protein. Of roughly 540,000 distinct CDR3 sequences detected, less than 25% appear once; the ten largest clones hold around 1%. This entry comes from a study of identical twins. Study-wide results and caveats: Less excess twin sharing appeared in beta out-of-frame sequences.

Germline V gene data show CDR1 as SGHAT and CDR2 as FQDESV (reference sequence). J lost 0 bases, V lost 5 bases, and 7 bases had no gene match. The CDR3 spans 18 residues. The same sample was also studied in work on T cells expressing NK-cell markers.

V usage is TRBV11-1 and J usage is TRBJ2-3; 14 nucleotides agree with TRBD2. This sequence was found in a woman aged 18 to 35 in good health. Sequencing input: CD4+ T cells sorted from blood. CDR3 nucleotides: TGTGCCAGCAGCACGAGGGGACTAGCGGGGGAAAGCACAGATACGCAGTATTTT. Translation gives CASSTRGLAGESTDTQYF. The entire variable domain, with the rest obtained from reference TRBV11-1 and TRBJ2-3, is as follows: EAEVAQSPRYKITEKSQAVAFWCDPISGHATLYWYRQILGQGPELLVQFQDESVVDDSQLPKDRFSAERLKGVDSTLKIQPAELGDSAMYLCASSTRGLAGESTDTQYFGPGTRLTVL.